The 18 T cell receptor beta chains in this list originate from one sample, sequenced in a study of blood T cell repertoires in COVID-19 (dated by TCRdb to between 2020 and 2021). Preparation of the library involved the immunoSEQ multiplex PCR assay. As stored in TCRdb, this immuneACCESS dataset retains in-frame rearrangements with V and J assigned. A fraction of the clones does not appear; measured against another copy, unresolved V genes explain less than half of the discrepancy, and the remainder lacks a known reason. Across this sample there are more than 70,000 clones, with 86% seen only once. In total, the top ten clones hold around 5.3% of the sample. Sequenced: peripheral blood. The receptor source for this set is a man in his fifties with active or convalescent COVID-19.

The chain has TRBV23-1 and TRBJ1-5; D possibly corresponds to TRBD1 (6 bases). TRBV23-1 is an ORF for which the function is uncertain. The V end lost 8 bases, the J end lost 7 bases, and 15 bases lay between the germline ends. This CDR3 region has 13 residues. CDR3: CASRGGYVQPQHF. The CDR3 bases are TGCGCCAGCCGGGGGGGCTACGTCCAGCCCCAGCATTTT.

V and J are TRBV9 and TRBJ2-3; a weak D match, TRBD1 (5 bases). The CDR3 runs 16 residues. Germline-derived CDR1 and CDR2 are SGDLS and YYNGEE. V was pared by 0 bases and J by 2 bases, with 13 bases between. CDR3 in DNA: TGTGCCAGCAGCGTAGGGGTGGCAGGGAACACAGATACGCAGTATTTT. As protein: CASSVGVAGNTDTQYF.

Only a few counts were recorded for this clone. The chain recombines TRBV28 with TRBJ1-5; D unresolved. V was cut by 5 bases and J by 4 bases, with 6 bases left in between. The germline V gene encodes CDR1 MDHEN and CDR2 SYDVKM. The CDR3 is 12 amino acids. The CDR3 is CASSILNQPQHF. DNA of the CDR3: TGTGCCAGCAGTATTTTAAATCAGCCCCAGCATTTT. Supplemented by reference TRBV28 and TRBJ1-5, the full variable domain reads DVKVTQSSRYLVKRTGEKVFLECVQDMDHENMFWYRQDPGLGLRLIYFSYDVKMKEKGDIPEGYSVSREKKERFSLILESASTNQTSMYLCASSILNQPQHFGDGTRLSIL.

The CDR3 protein is CANLTGDSYEQYV. The CDR3, as DNA: TGTGCCAACTTGACAGGGGACTCCTACGAGCAGTACGTC. The chain carries TRBV6-5 and TRBJ2-7, with TRBD1 identical over 8 bases. There are 13 residues in the CDR3. Looked up from germline, CDR1 is MNHEY and CDR2 is SVGAGI. J gave up 0 bases and V 10 bases, and 5 bases lay outside the gene matches.

This clone was picked up a small number of times. This chain links TRBV5-4 with TRBJ2-7, with a weak D call TRBD2 (5 bases). Trimming left V 1 base short and J 3 bases short, with 17 bases between. Germline V CDR1 and CDR2: SGHNT, YYREEE (reference sequence). The CDR3 runs to 16 residues. In nucleotides, the CDR3 is TGTGCCAGCAGCTTGTTCGTCCGGACTTGGGACTACGAGCAGTACTTC. Translating it yields CASSLFVRTWDYEQYF. The full variable domain, with the rest looked up from reference TRBV5-4 and TRBJ2-7, is ETGVTQSPTHLIKTRGQQVTLRCSSQSGHNTVSWYQQALGQGPQFIFQYYREEENGRGNFPPRFSGLQFPNYSSELNVNALELDDSALYLCASSLFVRTWDYEQYFGPGTRLTVT.

V is TRBV24-1 and J is TRBJ1-1; D perhaps matches TRBD1 (5 bases). CDR1 is KGHDR and CDR2 is SFDVKD in the germline V gene. CDR3 size: 13 residues. Trimming removed 5 bases at V and 2 bases at J, with 8 bases between. The CDR3 bases are TGTGCCACCAGTGGCCAGGGTAACACTGAAGCTTTCTTT. It translates to CATSGQGNTEAFF.

This chain links TRBV15 with TRBJ1-5, with TRBD1 as a possible D gene (6 bases). CDR1 and CDR2 from the germline V gene are LNHNV and YYDKDF (reference sequence). V gave up 1 base and J gave up 0 bases, with 13 bases separating them. This CDR3 has 17 amino acids. The CDR3 protein is CATSRAGQMYSNQPQHF. The CDR3 DNA reads as TGTGCCACCAGCAGAGCTGGACAGATGTATAGCAATCAGCCCCAGCATTTT.

This chain links TRBV7-9 with TRBJ2-6; maybe TRBD2 (5 bases). This CDR3 has 17 residues. Between the trimmed V and J ends, which lost 10 bases and 0 bases, there was a span of 19 bases. Germline loops: CDR1 SEHNR, CDR2 FQNEAQ (reference sequence). The CDR3 region has the DNA TGTGCCACCAATGAGGAGGACTCCGCCTCTGGGGCCAACGTCCTGACTTTC. This sequence encodes CATNEEDSASGANVLTF.

The chain is built from TRBV11-2 and TRBJ2-7, with TRBD1 matching over 7 bases. The CDR3 has 12 residues. Germline lookup yields CDR1 SGHAT and CDR2 FQNNGV. The ends lost 2 bases at V and 6 bases at J; junction bases unmatched: 1. CDR3 sequence reads: CASSLTGVEQYF. CDR3 bases: TGTGCCAGCAGCTTAACAGGGGTCGAGCAGTACTTC.

The rearrangement joins TRBV7-2 to TRBJ2-5; tentative D call: TRBD1 (7 bases). Germline-derived CDR1 and CDR2 are SGHTA and FQGNSA. This CDR3 comprises 14 residues. V lost 1 base and J lost 4, with 10 bases in between. As DNA, the CDR3 is TGTGCCAGCAGCTTAGTCCAGGGGGGAGAGACCCAGTACTTC. Protein: CASSLVQGGETQYF.

The chain links TRBV24-1 to TRBJ2-2; 13 nucleotides match TRBD2. V lost 4 bases and J lost 2; bases outside the gene matches: 6. The CDR3 has 18 amino acids. Germline V gives CDR1 KGHDR, CDR2 SFDVKD. The CDR3 here is CATSEAGTSGANTGELFF. CDR3 nucleotide sequence: TGTGCCACCAGTGAGGCCGGGACTAGCGGGGCAAACACCGGGGAGCTGTTTTTT.

V gene TRBV2 combines with J gene TRBJ2-1, with 7 bases fitting TRBD1. Germline CDR1 SNHLY, CDR2 FYNNEI. After removal of 6 bases from V and 5 bases from J, the junction contained 7 bases not matched to a gene. This CDR3 has 14 residues. Here the CDR3 reads CASRTGNLDNEQFF. The CDR3 DNA reads TGTGCCAGCAGGACAGGGAATTTGGACAATGAGCAGTTCTTC. Filled out from reference TRBV2 and TRBJ2-1, the complete variable domain reads EPEVTQTPSHQVTQMGQEVILRCVPISNHLYFYWYRQILGQKVEFLVSFYNNEISEKSEIFDDQFSVERPDGSNFTLKIRSTKLEDSAMYFCASRTGNLDNEQFFGPGTRLTVL.

This chain connects TRBV7-2 to TRBJ2-1, with TRBD2 matching over 8 bases. The V and J ends lost 2 bases and 10 bases, in that order; junction bases with no gene match: 7. The germline gives CDR1 SGHTA, CDR2 FQGNSA. CDR3 length: 14 residues. The CDR3 DNA reads as TGTGCCAGCAGCTTACCTAGCCCGGGGGGGGAGCAGTTCTTC. Amino acids: CASSLPSPGGEQFF. Full variable domain (missing parts from reference TRBV7-2 and TRBJ2-1): GAGVSQSPSNKVTEKGKDVELRCDPISGHTALYWYRQSLGQGLEFLIYFQGNSAPDKSGLPSDRFSAERTGGSVSTLTIQRTQQEDSAVYLCASSLPSPGGEQFFGPGTRLTVL.

This clone was seen once. V is TRBV7-9 and J is TRBJ2-7; no clear D gene. CDR3 length: 14 amino acids. Germline V gives CDR1 SEHNR, CDR2 FQNEAQ (reference sequence). The V end lost 5 bases, the J end lost 0 bases, and 11 bases lay between the germline ends. CDR3 residues: CASSITENSYEQYF. CDR3 coding DNA: TGTGCCAGCAGCATAACAGAGAACTCCTACGAGCAGTACTTC. The variable domain in full, completed from reference TRBV7-9 and TRBJ2-7, reads DTGVSQNPRHKITKRGQNVTFRCDPISEHNRLYWYRQTLGQGPEFLTYFQNEAQLEKSRLLSDRFSAERPKGSFSTLEIQRTEQGDSAMYLCASSITENSYEQYFGPGTRLTVT.

V usage is TRBV29-1 and J usage is TRBJ1-1, with D perhaps matching TRBD1 (5 bases). V was trimmed by 3 bases and J by 6 bases, leaving 8 bases between them. The CDR3 loop spans 11 amino acids. The germline CDR1 and CDR2 sequences are SQVTM and ANQGSEA. Written as DNA, the CDR3 is TGCAGCGTTGATGGGGGGTCTGAAGCTTTCTTT. This sequence encodes CSVDGGSEAFF.

The rearrangement links TRBV12-3 or TRBV12-4 to TRBJ1-3; no clear D gene. V was clipped by 10 bases and J by 2 bases, with 12 bases between them. The CDR3 sequence is 13 residues long. The CDR3 loop is CATAEQTGNTIYF. CDR3 nucleotide sequence: TGTGCCACCGCGGAGCAGACTGGAAACACCATATATTTT.

The rearrangement links TRBV5-1 to TRBJ2-5, with 12 nucleotides matching TRBD2. Germline-derived CDR1 and CDR2 are SGHRS and YFSETQ. The CDR3 is made up of 14 amino acids. The V segment lost 4 bases and the J segment 4 bases; nucleotides outside the gene matches: 2. The CDR3 DNA follows: TGCGCCAGCAGCCCACTAGCGGGGGGAGAGACCCAGTACTTC. It translates to CASSPLAGGETQYF.

The chain's CDR3 is CASSLGEGQQPQHF. CDR3 nucleotide sequence: TGCGCCAGCAGCTTGGGAGAGGGTCAGCAGCCCCAGCATTTT. The V call is TRBV5-1, the J call TRBJ1-5; D gene unclear. Germline CDR1 SGHRS, CDR2 YFSETQ. This CDR3 has 14 amino acids. V lost 0 bases and J 7 bases, leaving 11 bases between the germline ends.